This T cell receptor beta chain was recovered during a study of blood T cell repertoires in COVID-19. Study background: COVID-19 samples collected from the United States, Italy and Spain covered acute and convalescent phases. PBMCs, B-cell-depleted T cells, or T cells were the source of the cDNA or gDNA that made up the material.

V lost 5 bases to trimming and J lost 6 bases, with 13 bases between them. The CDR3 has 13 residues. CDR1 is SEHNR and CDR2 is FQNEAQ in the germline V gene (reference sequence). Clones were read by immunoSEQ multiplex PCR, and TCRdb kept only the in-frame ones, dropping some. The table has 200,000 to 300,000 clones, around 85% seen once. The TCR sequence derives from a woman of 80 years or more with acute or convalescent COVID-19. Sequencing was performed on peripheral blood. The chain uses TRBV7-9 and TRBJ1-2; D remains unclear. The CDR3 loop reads CASSPSGPHGYTF. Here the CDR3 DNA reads TGTGCCAGCAGCCCCAGCGGCCCCCATGGCTACACCTTC.